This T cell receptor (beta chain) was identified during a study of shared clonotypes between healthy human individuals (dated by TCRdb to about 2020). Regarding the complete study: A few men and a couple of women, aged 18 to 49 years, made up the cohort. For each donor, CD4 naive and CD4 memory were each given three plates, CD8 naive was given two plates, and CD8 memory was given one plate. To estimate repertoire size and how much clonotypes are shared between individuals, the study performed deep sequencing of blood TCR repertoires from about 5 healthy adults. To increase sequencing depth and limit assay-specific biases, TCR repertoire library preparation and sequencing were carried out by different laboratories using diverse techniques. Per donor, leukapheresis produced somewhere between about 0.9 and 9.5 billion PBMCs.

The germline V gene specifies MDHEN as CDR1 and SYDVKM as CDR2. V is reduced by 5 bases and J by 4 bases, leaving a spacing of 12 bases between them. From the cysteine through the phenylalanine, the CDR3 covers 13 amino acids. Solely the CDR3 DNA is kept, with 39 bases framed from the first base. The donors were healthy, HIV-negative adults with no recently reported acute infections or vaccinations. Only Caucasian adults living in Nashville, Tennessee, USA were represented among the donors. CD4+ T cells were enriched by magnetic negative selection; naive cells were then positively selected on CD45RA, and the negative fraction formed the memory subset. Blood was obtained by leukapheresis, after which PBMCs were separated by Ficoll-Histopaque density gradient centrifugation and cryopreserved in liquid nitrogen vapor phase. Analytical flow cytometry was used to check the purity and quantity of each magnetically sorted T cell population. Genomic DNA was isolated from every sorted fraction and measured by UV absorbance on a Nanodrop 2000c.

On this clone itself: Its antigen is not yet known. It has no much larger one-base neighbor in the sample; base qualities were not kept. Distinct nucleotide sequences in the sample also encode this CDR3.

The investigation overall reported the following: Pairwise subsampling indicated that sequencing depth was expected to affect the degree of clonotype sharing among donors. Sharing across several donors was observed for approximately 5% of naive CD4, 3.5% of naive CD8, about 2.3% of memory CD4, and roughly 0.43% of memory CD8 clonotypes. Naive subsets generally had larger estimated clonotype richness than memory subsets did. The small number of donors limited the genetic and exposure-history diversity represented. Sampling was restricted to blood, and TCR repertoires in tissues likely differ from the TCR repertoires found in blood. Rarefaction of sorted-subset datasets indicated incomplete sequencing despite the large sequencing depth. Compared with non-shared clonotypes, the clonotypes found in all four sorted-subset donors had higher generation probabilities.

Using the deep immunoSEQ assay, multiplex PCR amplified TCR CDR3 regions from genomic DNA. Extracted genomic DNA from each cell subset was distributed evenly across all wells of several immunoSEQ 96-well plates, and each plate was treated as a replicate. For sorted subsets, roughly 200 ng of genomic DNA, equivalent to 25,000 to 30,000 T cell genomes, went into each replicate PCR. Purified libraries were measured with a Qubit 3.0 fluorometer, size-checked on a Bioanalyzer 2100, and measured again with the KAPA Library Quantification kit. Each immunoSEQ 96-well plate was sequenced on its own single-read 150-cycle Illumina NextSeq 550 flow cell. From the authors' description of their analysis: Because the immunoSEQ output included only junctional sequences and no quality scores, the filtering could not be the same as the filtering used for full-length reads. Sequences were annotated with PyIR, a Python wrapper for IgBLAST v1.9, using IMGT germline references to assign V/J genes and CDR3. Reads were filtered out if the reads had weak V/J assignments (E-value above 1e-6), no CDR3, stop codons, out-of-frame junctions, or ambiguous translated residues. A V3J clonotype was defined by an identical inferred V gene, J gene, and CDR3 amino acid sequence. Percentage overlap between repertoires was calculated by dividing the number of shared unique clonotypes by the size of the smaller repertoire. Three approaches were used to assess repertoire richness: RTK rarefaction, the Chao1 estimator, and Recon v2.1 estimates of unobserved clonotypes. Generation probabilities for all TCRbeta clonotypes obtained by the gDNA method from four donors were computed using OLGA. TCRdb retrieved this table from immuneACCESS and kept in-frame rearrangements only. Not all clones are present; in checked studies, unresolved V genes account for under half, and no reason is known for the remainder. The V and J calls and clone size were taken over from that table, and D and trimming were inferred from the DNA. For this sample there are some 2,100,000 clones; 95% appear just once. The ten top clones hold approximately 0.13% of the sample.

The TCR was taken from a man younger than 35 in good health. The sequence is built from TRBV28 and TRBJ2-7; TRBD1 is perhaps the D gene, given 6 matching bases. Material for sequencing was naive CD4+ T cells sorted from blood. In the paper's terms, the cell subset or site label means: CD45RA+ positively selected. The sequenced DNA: TGTGCCAGCAGTCGGACAGACCTATACGAGCAGTACTTC. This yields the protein CASSRTDLYEQYF.